Presented here are 5 T cell receptor beta chains from one specimen sequenced in a study of cytotoxic CD8 clonotypes in ibrutinib-treated CLL. Only in-frame clones appear in the TCRdb table, and some are missing; sequencing was by immunoSEQ multiplex PCR. The table records roughly 150,000 clones, more than 70% of them present only once. The specimen comprised PBMCs, sampled at disease progression, from a patient treated with ibrutinib. These receptors all stem from a human donor with chronic lymphocytic leukemia.

The chain couples TRBV9 to TRBJ2-1; the D is unclear. This CDR3 is 12 amino acids long. Germline values: CDR1 SGDLS, CDR2 YYNGEE. V lost 0 bases to trimming and J lost 9 bases, with 7 bases between them. CDR3 DNA sequence: TGTGCCAGCAGCGTAGACTTTGGTGAGCAGTTCTTC. This encodes CASSVDFGEQFF.

The chain uses TRBV30 and TRBJ2-7, with TRBD2 matching over 11 bases. Trimming took 7 bases from V and 7 from J; bases not matched to a gene: 12. The CDR3 sequence is 14 residues long. Germline V gives CDR1 GTSNPN, CDR2 SVGIG (reference sequence). The CDR3 DNA reads as TGTGCCTTGGAAACACTAGCGGGAGTTGTTGAGCAGTACTTC. Translated: CALETLAGVVEQYF.

The chain carries TRBV5-1 and TRBJ2-5, with 8 bases aligning to TRBD1. V shed 0 bases and J 4 bases; nucleotides not matched to a gene: 5. The germline CDR1 and CDR2 sequences are SGHRS and YFSETQ. The CDR3 length is 15 residues. The CDR3 loop is CASSLGQGLGETQYF. The CDR3 region has the DNA TGCGCCAGCAGCTTGGGACAGGGGCTGGGAGAGACCCAGTACTTC.

The chain links TRBV30 to TRBJ2-7; 9 positions match TRBD2. V was pared by 5 bases and J by 3 bases, with 11 bases of the junction left unmatched. The CDR3 contains 15 residues. Germline V gene data show CDR1 as GTSNPN and CDR2 as SVGIG (reference sequence). In DNA, the CDR3 is TGTGCCTGGTCTTCCGGGACTAGCTTTCACTACGAGCAGTACTTC. Its protein product is CAWSSGTSFHYEQYF.

V usage is TRBV6-1 and J usage is TRBJ1-1, with 8 positions matching TRBD1. V was pared by 4 bases and J by 0 bases, with 7 bases of the junction left unmatched. CDR3 length equals 16 residues. From germline, CDR1 is MNHNS and CDR2 SASEGT. DNA of the CDR3: TGTGCCAGCAGTGGGGACAGGTTCACCTTGAACACTGAAGCTTTCTTT. It codes for CASSGDRFTLNTEAFF.